This T cell receptor (beta chain) was sequenced during a study of T-cell memory formation after mild COVID-19. TCRdb analysed the 5' RACE reads with MiXCR anew, one entry per CDR3 protein. The sample contains 350,000 to 450,000 distinct CDR3 sequences, 20% to 25% of which appear only once. Study-wide results and caveats: Some SARS-CoV-2-responding clones were already detected in memory before infection. There was a balanced CD4/CD8 profile in clones contracting day 15 to 85, and later expanders leaned CD4+.

About this clonotype: Its antigen is not identified.

The junction had 7 bases not matched to a gene; V was cut back by 5 bases and J by 0 bases. The CDR3 contains 15 residues. The sample comprised PBMCs or a T cell subset sorted from them (not recorded which). The chain couples TRBV12-3 or TRBV12-4 to TRBJ2-7; 7 bases fit TRBD1. This TCR derives from an adult woman who had mild COVID-19 (a few samples of this study predate the infection). Cell type and time point are not known. CDR3 nucleotides: TGTGCCAGCAGTCTCTTGGGGACAGACTCCTACGAGCAGTACTTC. Translation gives CASSLLGTDSYEQYF.